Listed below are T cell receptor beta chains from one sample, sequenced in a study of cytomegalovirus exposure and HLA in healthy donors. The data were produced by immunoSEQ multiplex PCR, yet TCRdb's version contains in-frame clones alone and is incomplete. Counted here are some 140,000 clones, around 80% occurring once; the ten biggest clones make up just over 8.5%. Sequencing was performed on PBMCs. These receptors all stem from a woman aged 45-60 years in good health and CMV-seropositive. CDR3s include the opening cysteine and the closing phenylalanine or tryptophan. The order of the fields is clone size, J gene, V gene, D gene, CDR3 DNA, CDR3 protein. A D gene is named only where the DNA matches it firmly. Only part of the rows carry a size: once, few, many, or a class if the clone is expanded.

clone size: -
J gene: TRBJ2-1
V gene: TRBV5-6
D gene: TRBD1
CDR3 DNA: TGTGCCAGCAGCCCGGAGGACAGGGAAAAGGAGAATGAGCAGTTCTTC
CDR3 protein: CASSPEDREKENEQFF

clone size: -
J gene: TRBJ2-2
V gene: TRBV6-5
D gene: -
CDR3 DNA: TGTGCCAGCAGTTACTCGTCTTTGGCCACCGGGGAGCTGTTTTTT
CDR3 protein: CASSYSSLATGELFF

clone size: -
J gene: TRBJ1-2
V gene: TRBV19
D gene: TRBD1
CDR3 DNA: TGTGCCAGTAGTATACCTTGGACAGGGATGGGAGGCTACACCTTC
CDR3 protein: CASSIPWTGMGGYTF

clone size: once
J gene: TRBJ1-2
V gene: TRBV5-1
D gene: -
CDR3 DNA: TGCGCCAGCAGCCAGGGACTGAACCATGGCTACACCTTC
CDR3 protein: CASSQGLNHGYTF

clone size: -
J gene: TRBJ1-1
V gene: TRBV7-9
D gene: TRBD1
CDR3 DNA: TGTGCCAGCAGCGAGCCGGGACAGAGACCCACGAACACTGAAGCTTTCTTT
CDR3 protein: CASSEPGQRPTNTEAFF

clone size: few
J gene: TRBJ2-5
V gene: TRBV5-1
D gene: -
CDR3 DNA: TGCGCCAGCAGCTTGGCCGGGTCATCAACTCAAGAGACCCAGTACTTC
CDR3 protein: CASSLAGSSTQETQYF

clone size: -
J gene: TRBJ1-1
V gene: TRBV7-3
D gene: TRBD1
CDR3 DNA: TGTGCCAGCAGCCCAACAGGGGGTCTGAACACTGAAGCTTTCTTT
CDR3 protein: CASSPTGGLNTEAFF

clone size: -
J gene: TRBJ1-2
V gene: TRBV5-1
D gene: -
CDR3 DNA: TGCGCCAGCAGCTCGACAGCCGGGAACTATGGCTACACCTTC
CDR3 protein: CASSSTAGNYGYTF

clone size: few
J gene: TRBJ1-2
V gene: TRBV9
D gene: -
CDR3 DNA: TGTGCCAGCAGCGCGGACAGCTATGGCTACACCTTC
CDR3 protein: CASSADSYGYTF

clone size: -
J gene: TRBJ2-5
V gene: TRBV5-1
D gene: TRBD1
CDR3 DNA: TGCGCCAGCAGCACTTCTTCTGGGACAGGGACCCAGTACTTC
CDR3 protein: CASSTSSGTGTQYF

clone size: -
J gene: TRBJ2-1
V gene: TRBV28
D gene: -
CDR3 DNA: TGTGCCAGCAGTCCGGGAAACGCTCACAATGAGCAGTTCTTC
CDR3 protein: CASSPGNAHNEQFF

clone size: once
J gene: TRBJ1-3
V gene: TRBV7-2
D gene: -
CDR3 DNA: TGTGCCAGCAGCCTATTTGGTTTAGTTGGAAACACCATATATTTT
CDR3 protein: CASSLFGLVGNTIYF

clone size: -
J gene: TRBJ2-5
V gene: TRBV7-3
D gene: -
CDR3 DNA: TGTGCCAGCAGCCAGTACCCTACGGCGGGTCTCCAAGAGACCCAGTACTTC
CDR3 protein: CASSQYPTAGLQETQYF

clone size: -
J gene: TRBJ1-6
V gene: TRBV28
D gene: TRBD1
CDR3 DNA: TGTGCCAGCAGTCCTTGGACAGGGTCCGCCAGCTCCTATAATTCACCCCTCCACTTT
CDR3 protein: CASSPWTGSASSYNSPLHF

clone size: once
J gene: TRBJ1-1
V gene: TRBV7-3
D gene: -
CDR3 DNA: TGTGCCAGCAGCGAGACAGGACCGAACACTGAAGCTTTCTTT
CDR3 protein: CASSETGPNTEAFF

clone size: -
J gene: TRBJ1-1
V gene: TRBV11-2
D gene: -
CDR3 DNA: TGTGCCAGCAGCCCTAGTCCGGGTTTGGAGTTGAAAGCTTTCTTT
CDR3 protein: CASSPSPGLELKAFF

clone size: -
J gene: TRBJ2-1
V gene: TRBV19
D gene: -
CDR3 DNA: TGTGCCAGTAGTCTCACTCGGGATGAGCAGTTCTTC
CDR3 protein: CASSLTRDEQFF

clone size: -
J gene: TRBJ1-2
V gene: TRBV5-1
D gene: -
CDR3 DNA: TGCGCCAGCAGCTTAAGCCGGGACACTTATGGCTACACCTTC
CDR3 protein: CASSLSRDTYGYTF

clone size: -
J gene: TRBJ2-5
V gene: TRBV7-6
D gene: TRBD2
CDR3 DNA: TGTGCCAGCAGCTTAGAGTTAGCGGGGGGTTGGGAGACCCAGTACTTC
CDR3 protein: CASSLELAGGWETQYF

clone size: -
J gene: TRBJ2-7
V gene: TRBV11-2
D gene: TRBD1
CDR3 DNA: TGTGCCAGCAGCGCCTGGGACAGACTATTATACGAGCAGTACTTC
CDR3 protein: CASSAWDRLLYEQYF

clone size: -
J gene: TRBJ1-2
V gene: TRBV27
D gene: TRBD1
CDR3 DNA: TGTGCCAGCAGCTTCGACAGGGACTATGGCTACACCTTC
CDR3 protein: CASSFDRDYGYTF

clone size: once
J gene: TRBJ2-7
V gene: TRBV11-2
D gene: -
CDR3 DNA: TGTGCCAGCAGGGGGGGGGCCCACGAGCAGTACTTC
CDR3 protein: CASRGGAHEQYF

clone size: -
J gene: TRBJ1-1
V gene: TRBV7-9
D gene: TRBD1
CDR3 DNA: TGTGCCAGCAGCTTAGGGGACAGAACATCCACTGAAGCTTTCTTT
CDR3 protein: CASSLGDRTSTEAFF

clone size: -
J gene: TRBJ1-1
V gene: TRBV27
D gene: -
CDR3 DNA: TGTGCCAGCAGTTTATTGGCGAACACTGAAGCTTTCTTT
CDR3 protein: CASSLLANTEAFF

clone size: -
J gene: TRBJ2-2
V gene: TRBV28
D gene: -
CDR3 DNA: TGTGCCAGCACTCCTTTTGGGGACTGGGGGAACACCGGGGAGCTGTTTTTT
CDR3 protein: CASTPFGDWGNTGELFF

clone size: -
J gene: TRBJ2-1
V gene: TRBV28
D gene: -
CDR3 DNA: TGTGCCAGCAGTGTCAGTAACAATGAGCAGTTCTTC
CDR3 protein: CASSVSNNEQFF

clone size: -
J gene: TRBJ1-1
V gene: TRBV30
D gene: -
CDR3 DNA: TGTGCCTGGACCCTGACTCTGGACACTGAAGCTTTCTTT
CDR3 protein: CAWTLTLDTEAFF

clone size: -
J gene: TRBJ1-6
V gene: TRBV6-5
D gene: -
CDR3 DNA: TGTGCCACGGGCGGAGGGAATTCACCCCTCCACTTT
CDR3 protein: CATGGGNSPLHF

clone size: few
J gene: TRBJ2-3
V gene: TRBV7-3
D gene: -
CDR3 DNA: TGTGCCAGCAGCTTAACCGGAGATACGCAGTATTTT
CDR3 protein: CASSLTGDTQYF

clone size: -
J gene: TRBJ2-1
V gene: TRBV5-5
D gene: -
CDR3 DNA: TGTGCCAGCAGCTTGGCCCGTTCTTCCATCCTAAACGATGAGCAGTTCTTC
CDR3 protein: CASSLARSSILNDEQFF

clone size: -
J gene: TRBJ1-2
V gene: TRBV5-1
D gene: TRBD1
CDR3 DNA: TGCGCCAGCAGCTTGGGGACAGGAGACAACACCTTC
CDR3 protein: CASSLGTGDNTF

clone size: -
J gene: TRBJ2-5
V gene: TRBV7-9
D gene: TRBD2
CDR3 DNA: TGTGCCAGCAGCCGACTAGCGGGGGGCCAAGAGACCCAGTACTTC
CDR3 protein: CASSRLAGGQETQYF

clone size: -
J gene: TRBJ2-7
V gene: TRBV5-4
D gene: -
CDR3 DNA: TGTGCCAGCAGCTTGGCGGGACTCCTACCCTACGAGCAGTACTTC
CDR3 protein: CASSLAGLLPYEQYF

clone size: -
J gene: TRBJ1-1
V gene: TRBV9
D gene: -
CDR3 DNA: TGTGCCAGCAGCGATCAGGCGTGGAACACTGAAGCTTTCTTT
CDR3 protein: CASSDQAWNTEAFF

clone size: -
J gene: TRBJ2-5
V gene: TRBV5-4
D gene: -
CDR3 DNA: TGTGCCAGCAGCGTTGCTACCCAAGAGACCCAGTACTTC
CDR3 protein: CASSVATQETQYF

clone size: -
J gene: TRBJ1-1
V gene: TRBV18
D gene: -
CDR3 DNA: TGTGCCAGCTCACCACCGGGAGAGCTCTACACTGAAGCTTTCTTT
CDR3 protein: CASSPPGELYTEAFF

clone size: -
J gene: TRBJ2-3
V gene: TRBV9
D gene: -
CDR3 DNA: TGTGCCAGCAGCGTAGGTTCGGGACTGCCAGATACGCAGTATTTT
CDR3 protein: CASSVGSGLPDTQYF

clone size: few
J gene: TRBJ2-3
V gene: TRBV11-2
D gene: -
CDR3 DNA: TGTGCCAGCAGCCCCCTAGGGGGGGGCAGCACAGATACGCAGTATTTT
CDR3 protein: CASSPLGGGSTDTQYF

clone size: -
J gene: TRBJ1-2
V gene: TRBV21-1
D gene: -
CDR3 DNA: TGTGCCAGCAGCTCAGGGACAGGGGCCTACACCTTC
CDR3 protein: CASSSGTGAYTF

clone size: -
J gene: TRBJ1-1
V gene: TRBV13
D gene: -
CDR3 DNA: TGTGCCAGCAGCTTAGGCCGGCGGCGGAACACTGAAGCTTTCTTT
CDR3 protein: CASSLGRRRNTEAFF

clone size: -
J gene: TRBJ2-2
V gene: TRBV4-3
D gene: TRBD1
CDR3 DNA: TGCGCCAGCAGCCAAGGCGTCCAGGACAGGGGTAACACCGGGGAGCTGTTTTTT
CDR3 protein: CASSQGVQDRGNTGELFF

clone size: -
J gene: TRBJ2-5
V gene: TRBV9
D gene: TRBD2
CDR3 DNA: TGTGCCAGCAGCGTGGGGGGGGACGAAGAGACCCAGTACTTC
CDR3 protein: CASSVGGDEETQYF

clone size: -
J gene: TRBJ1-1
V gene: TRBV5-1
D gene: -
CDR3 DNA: TGCGCCAGCAGCTTGACAGGTGGGGACACTGAAGCTTCCTTT
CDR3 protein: CASSLTGGDTEASF

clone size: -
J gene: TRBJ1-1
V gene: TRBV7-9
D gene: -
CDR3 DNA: TGTGCCAGCAGCTTAGGTTCCCGGGTTAGGAACACTGAAGCTTTCTTT
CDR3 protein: CASSLGSRVRNTEAFF

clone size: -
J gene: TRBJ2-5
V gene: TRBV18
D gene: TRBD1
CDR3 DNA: TGTGCCAGCTCATTCCGGACAGGGGAAAAGGAGACCCAGTACTTC
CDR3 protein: CASSFRTGEKETQYF

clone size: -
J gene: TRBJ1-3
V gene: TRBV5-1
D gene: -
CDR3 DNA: TGCGCCAGCAGTTCAGGGGCTGTGCAGGGAAACACCATATATTTT
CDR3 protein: CASSSGAVQGNTIYF

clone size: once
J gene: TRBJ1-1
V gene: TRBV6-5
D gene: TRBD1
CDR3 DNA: TGTGCCAGCAGTTACAACAGGGGGAACACTGAAGCTTTCTTT
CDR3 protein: CASSYNRGNTEAFF